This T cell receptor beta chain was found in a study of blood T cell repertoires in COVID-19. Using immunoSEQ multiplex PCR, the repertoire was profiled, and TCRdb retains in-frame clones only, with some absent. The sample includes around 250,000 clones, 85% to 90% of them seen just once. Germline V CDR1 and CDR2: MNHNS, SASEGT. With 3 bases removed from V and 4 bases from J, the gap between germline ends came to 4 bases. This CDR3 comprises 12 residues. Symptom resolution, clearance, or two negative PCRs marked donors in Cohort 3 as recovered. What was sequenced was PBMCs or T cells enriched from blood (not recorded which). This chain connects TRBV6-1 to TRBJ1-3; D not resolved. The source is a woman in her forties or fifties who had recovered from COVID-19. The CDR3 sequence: CASSDRGNTIYF. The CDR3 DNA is TGTGCCAGCAGTGACAGGGGAAACACCATATATTTT.